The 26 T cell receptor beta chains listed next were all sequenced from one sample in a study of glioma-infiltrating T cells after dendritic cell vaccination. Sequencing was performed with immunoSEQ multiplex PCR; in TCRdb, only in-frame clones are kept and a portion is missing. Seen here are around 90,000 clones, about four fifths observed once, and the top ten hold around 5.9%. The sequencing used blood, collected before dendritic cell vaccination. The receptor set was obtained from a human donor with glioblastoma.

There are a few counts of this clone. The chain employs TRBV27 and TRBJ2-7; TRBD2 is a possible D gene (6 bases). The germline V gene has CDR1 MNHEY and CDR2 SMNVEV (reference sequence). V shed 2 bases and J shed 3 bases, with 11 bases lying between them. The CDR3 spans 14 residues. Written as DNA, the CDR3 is TGTGCCAGCAGTTTAGCGGGACGGGTCTACGAGCAGTACTTC. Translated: CASSLAGRVYEQYF.

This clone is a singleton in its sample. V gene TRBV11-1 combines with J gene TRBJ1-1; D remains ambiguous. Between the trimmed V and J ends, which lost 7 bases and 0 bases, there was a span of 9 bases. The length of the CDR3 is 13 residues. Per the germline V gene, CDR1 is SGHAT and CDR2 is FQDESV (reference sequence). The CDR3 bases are TGTGCCAGCAACGAGAAGATGAACACTGAAGCTTTCTTT. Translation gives CASNEKMNTEAFF.

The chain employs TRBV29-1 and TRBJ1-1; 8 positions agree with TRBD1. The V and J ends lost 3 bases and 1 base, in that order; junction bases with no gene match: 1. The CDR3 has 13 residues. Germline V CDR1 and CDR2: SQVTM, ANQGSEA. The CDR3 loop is CSVEGQANTEAFF. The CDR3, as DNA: TGCAGCGTTGAGGGACAGGCGAACACTGAAGCTTTCTTT.

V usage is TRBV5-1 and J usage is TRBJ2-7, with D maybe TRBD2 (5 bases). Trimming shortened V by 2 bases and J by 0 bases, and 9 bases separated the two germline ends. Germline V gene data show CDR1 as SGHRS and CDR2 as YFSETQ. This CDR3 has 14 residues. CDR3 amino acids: CASSLASGSYEQYF. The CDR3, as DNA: TGCGCCAGCAGCTTAGCCAGCGGCTCCTACGAGCAGTACTTC.

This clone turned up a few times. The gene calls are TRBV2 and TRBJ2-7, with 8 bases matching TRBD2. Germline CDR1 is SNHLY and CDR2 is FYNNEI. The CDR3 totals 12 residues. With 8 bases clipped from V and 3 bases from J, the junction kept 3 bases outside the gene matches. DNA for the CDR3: TGTGCCAGCGGCGGGGGGCTCTACGAGCAGTACTTC. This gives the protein CASGGGLYEQYF.

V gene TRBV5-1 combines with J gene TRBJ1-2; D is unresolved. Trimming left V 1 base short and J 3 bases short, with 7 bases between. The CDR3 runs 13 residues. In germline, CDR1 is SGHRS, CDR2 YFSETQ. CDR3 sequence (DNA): TGCGCCAGCAGCTTGCGAGGTGACTATGGCTACACCTTC. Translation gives CASSLRGDYGYTF.

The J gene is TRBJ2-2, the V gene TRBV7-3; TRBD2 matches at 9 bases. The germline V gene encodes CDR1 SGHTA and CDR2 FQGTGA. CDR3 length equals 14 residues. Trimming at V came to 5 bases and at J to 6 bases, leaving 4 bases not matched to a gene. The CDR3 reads CASSQGLAAGELFF. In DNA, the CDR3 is TGTGCCAGCAGCCAGGGACTAGCAGCCGGGGAGCTGTTTTTT.

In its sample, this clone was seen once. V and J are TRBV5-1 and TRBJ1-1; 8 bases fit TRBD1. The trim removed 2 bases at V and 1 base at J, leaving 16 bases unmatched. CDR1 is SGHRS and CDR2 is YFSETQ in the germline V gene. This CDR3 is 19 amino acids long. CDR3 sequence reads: CASSFGERTGRIQNTEAFF. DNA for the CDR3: TGCGCCAGCAGCTTTGGGGAAAGGACAGGGAGGATTCAGAACACTGAAGCTTTCTTT. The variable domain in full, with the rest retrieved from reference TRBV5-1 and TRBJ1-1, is KAGVTQTPRYLIKTRGQQVTLSCSPISGHRSVSWYQQTPGQGLQFLFEYFSETQRNKGNFPGRFSGRQFSNSRSEMNVSTLELGDSALYLCASSFGERTGRIQNTEAFFGQGTRLTVV.

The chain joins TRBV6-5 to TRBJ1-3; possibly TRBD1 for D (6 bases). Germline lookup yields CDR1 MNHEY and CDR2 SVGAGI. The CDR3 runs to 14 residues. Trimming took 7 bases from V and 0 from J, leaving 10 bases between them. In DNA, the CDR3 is TGTGCCAGCACCACAGGGTCCTCTGGAAACACCATATATTTT. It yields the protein CASTTGSSGNTIYF.

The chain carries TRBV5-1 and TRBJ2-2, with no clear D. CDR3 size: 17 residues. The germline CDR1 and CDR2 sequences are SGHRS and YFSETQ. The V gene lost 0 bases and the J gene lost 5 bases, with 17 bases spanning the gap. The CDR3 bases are TGCGCCAGCAGCTTGGCCATATTCCCAGGCCGGACCGGGGAGCTGTTTTTT. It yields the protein CASSLAIFPGRTGELFF.

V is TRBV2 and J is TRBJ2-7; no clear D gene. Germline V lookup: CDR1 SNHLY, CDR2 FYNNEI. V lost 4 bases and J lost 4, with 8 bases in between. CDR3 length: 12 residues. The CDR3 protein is CASSGQVYEQYF. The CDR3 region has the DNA TGTGCCAGCAGTGGGCAGGTATACGAGCAGTACTTC.

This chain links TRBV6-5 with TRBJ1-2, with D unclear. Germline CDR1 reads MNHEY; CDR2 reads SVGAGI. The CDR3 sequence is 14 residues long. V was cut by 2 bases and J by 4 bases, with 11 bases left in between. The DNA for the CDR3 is TGTGCCAGCAGTTACGACAAGTCCTTCTATGGCTACACCTTC. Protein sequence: CASSYDKSFYGYTF.

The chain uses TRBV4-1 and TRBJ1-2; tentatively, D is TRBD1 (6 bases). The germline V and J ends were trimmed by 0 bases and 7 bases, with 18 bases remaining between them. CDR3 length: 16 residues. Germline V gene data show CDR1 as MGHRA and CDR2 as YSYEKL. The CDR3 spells CASSQDSRGGRGGYTF. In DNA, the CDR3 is TGCGCCAGCAGCCAAGATTCGAGGGGGGGCCGAGGTGGCTACACCTTC.

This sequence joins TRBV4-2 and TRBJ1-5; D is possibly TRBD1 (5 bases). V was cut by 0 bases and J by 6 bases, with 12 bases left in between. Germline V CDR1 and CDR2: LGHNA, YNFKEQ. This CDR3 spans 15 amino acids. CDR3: CASSQDLGGRQPQHF. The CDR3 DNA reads TGTGCCAGCAGCCAAGATCTCGGGGGACGTCAGCCCCAGCATTTT.

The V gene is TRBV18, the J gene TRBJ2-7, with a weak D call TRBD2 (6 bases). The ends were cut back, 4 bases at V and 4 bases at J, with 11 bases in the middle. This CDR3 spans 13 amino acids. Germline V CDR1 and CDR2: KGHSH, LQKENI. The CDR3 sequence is CASSRDFLYEQYF. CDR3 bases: TGTGCCAGCTCACGGGACTTTTTGTACGAGCAGTACTTC.

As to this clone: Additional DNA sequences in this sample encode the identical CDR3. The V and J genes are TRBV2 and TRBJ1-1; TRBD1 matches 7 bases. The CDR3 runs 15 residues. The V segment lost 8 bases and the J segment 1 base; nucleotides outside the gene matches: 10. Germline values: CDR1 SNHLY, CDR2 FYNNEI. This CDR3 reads CASATGNNQNTEAFF. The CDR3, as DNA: TGTGCCAGCGCGACAGGGAATAATCAGAACACTGAAGCTTTCTTT.

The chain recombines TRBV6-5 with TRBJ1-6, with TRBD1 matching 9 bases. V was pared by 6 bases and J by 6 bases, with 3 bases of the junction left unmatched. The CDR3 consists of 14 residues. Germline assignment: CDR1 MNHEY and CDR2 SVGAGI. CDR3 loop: CASRKQGANSPLHF. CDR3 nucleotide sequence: TGTGCCAGCAGAAAACAGGGGGCTAATTCACCCCTCCACTTT.

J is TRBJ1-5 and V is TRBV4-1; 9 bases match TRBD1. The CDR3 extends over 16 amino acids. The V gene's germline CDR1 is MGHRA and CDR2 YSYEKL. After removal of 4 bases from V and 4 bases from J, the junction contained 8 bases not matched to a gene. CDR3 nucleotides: TGCGCCAGCAGCCCTCCTTTAGGACAGGGGAATCAGCCCCAGCATTTT. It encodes CASSPPLGQGNQPQHF.

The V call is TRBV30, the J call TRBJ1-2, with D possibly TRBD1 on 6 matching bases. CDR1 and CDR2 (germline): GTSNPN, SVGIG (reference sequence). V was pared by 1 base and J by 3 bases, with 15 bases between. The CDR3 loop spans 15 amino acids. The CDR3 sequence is CAWSGLRTGYYGYTF. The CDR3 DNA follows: TGTGCCTGGAGTGGTCTGCGCACAGGGTACTATGGCTACACCTTC.

The CDR3 DNA reads TGTGCCATAAAAGCGGGGGGCATCAAAGAGACCCAGTACTTC. Encoded protein: CAIKAGGIKETQYF. This chain links TRBV2 with TRBJ2-5; 9 nucleotides align to TRBD2. The germline CDR1 and CDR2 sequences are SNHLY and FYNNEI. V lost 10 bases and J lost 3; bases outside the gene matches: 9. This CDR3 is built from 14 residues.

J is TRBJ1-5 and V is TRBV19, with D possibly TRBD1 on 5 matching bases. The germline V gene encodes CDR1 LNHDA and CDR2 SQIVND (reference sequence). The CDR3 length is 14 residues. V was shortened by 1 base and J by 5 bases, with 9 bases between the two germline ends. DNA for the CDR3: TGTGCCAGTAGTATAGTCGGGGGAGATCAGCCCCAGCATTTT. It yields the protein CASSIVGGDQPQHF.

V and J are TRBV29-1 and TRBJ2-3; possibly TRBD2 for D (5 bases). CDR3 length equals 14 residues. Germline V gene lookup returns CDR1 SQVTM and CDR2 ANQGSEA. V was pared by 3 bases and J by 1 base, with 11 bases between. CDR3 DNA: TGCAGCGTTGAGGTCGGGGATGGCACAGATACGCAGTATTTT. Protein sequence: CSVEVGDGTDTQYF.

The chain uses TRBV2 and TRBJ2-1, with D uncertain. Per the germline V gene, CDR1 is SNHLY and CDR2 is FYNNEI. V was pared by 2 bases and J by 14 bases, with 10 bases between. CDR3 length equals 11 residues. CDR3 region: CASSETLREFF. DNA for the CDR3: TGTGCCAGCAGTGAAACCTTACGCGAGTTCTTC.

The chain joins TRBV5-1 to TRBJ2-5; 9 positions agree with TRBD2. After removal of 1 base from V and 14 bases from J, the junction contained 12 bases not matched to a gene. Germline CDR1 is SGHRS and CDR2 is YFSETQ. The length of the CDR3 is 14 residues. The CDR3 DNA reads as TGCGCCAGCAGCTTGACCTTACTAGCGGGCCCAAAATACTTC. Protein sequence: CASSLTLLAGPKYF.

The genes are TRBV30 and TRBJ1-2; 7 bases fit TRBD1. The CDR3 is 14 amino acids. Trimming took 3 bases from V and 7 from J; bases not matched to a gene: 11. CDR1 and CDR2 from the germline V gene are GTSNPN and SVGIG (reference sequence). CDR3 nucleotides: TGTGCCTGGAGGAGGACCAGGGGGTCGGGTGGCTACACCTTC. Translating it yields CAWRRTRGSGGYTF. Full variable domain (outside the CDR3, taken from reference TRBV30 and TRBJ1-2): SQTIHQWPATLVQPVGSPLSLECTVEGTSNPNLYWYRQAAGRGLQLLFYSVGIGQISSEVPQNLSASRPQDRQFILSSKKLLLSDSGFYLCAWRRTRGSGGYTFGSGTRLTVV.

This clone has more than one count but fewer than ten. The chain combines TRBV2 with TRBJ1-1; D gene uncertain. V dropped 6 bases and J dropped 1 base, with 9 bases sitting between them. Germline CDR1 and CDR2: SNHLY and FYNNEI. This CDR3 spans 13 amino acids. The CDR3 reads CASRTFGNTEAFF. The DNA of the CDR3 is TGTGCCAGCAGGACATTCGGGAACACTGAAGCTTTCTTT.